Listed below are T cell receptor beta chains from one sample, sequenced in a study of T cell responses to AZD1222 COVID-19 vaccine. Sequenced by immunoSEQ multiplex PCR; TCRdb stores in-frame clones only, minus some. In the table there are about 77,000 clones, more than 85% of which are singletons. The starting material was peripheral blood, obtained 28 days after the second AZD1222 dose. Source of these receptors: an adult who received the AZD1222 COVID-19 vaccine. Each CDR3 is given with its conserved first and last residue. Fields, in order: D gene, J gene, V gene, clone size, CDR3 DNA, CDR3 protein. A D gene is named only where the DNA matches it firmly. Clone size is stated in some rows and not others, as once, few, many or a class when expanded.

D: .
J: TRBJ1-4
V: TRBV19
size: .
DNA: TGTGCCAGTAGGGGAAGAGGGGACCGTGGGGAAAAACTGTTTTTT
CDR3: CASRGRGDRGEKLFF

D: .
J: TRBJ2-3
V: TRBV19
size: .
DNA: TGTGCCAGTAGTATCGGAGCGGGCATCGAACACACAGATACGCAGTATTTT
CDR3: CASSIGAGIEHTDTQYF

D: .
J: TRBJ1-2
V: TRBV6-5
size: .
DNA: TGTGCCAGCCGGGGACCCCAAAACCCCTATGGCTACACCTTC
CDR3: CASRGPQNPYGYTF

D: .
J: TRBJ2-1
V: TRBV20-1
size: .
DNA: TGCAGTGCTAGGATAAGGTATGAGCAGTTCTTC
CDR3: CSARIRYEQFF

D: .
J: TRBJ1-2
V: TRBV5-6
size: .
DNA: TGTGCCAGCAGCTTAACAGGAGAATACTATGGCTACACCTTC
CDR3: CASSLTGEYYGYTF

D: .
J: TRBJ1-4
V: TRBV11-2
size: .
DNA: TGTGCCAGCAGCTTAAAGACCGAGCCGCATGAAAAACTGTTTTTT
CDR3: CASSLKTEPHEKLFF

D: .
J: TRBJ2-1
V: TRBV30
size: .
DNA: TGTGCCTGGAGGTACGGGTGGGATGAGCAGTTCTTC
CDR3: CAWRYGWDEQFF

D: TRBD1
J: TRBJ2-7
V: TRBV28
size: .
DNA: TGTGCCAGCAGCCCTCAGGGGGTCGGCGGCTCTCAGAGGGCGATGCAGTACTTC
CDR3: CASSPQGVGGSQRAMQYF

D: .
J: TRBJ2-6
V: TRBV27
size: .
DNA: TGTGCCAGCACCCCCCTGGGGTCCTTGGCCAACGTCCTGACTTTC
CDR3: CASTPLGSLANVLTF

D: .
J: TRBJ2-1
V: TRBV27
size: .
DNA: TGTGCCAGCAGTTTTTGGCGCGGGAATTTCGATGAGCAGTTCTTC
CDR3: CASSFWRGNFDEQFF

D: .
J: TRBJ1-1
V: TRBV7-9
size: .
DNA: TGTGCCAGCAGCTCACCCCACCCCATGAACACTGAAGCTTTCTTT
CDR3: CASSSPHPMNTEAFF

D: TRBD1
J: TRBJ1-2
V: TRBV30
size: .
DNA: TGTGCCGGGGACAGGGGCTACACCTTC
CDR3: CAGDRGYTF

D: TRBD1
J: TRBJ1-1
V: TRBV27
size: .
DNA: TGTGCCAGCAGCCCAGGGGGGGCTGGTGAAGCTTTCTTT
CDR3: CASSPGGAGEAFF

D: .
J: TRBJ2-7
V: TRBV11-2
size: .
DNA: TGTGCCAGCAGCTTAGTGGGGACCATGGGCTACGAGCAGTACTTC
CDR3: CASSLVGTMGYEQYF

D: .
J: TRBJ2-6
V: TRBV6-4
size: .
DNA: TGTGCCAGCAGTGGGGAGGCCGGGGCCAACGTCCTGACTTTC
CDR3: CASSGEAGANVLTF

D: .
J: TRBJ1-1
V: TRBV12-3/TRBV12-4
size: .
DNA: TGTGCCAGCAGTTTAAAGGGGAAAACTGAAGCTTTCTTT
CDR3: CASSLKGKTEAFF

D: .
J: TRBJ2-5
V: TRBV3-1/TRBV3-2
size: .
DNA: TGTGCCAGCCTCCTTACCGAACAATCCGAGACCCAGTACTTC
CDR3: CASLLTEQSETQYF

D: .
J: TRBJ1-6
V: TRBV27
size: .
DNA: TGTGCCAGCAGCTTTTGGGTTTACAGTTCACCCCTCCACTTT
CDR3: CASSFWVYSSPLHF

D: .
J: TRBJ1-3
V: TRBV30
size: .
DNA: TGTGCCTGGAGTGTCGCGGGCTCTGGAAACACCATATATTTT
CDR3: CAWSVAGSGNTIYF

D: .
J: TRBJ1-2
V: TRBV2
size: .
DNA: TGTGCCAGCACCGAGTCGTCGGGGGCTGGCTATGGCTACACCTTC
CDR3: CASTESSGAGYGYTF

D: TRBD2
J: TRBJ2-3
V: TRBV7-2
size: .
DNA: TGTGCCGGGGGACTAGCGGGAAGAGATACGCAGTATTTT
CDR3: CAGGLAGRDTQYF

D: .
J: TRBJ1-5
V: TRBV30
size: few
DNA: TGTGCCTGGAGTGAAGGATGGAGCAATCAGCCCCAGCATTTT
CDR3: CAWSEGWSNQPQHF

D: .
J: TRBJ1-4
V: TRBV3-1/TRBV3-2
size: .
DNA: TGTGCCAGCAGCCTAGTTACCACTCCAACTAATGAAAAACTGTTTTTT
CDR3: CASSLVTTPTNEKLFF

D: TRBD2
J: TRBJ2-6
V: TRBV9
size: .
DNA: TGTGCCAGCAGCCCCGGGGGGGGTAATGGGGCCAACGTCCTGACTTTC
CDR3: CASSPGGGNGANVLTF

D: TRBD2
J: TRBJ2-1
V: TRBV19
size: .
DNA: TGTGCCAGTAGTATGAGTAGCGGGAGGGCCGATGAGCAGTTCTTC
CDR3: CASSMSSGRADEQFF

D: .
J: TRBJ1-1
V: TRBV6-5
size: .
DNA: TGTGCCGGTCAAAGACTGGGGCCGAACACTGAAGCTTTCTTT
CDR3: CAGQRLGPNTEAFF

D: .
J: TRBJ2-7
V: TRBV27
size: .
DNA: TGTGCCAGCAGTTTTAGGGTTGGCTCCTACGAGCAGTACTTC
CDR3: CASSFRVGSYEQYF